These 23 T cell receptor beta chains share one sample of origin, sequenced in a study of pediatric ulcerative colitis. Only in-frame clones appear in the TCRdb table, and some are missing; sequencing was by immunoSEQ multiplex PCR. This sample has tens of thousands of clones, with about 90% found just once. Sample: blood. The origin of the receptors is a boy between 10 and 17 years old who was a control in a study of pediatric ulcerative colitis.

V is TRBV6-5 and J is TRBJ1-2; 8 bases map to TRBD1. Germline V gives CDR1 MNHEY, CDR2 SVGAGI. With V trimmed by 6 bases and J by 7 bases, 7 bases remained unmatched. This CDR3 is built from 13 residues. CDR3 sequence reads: CASSLDRAGGYTF. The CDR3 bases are TGTGCCAGCAGCTTGGACAGGGCGGGTGGCTACACCTTC.

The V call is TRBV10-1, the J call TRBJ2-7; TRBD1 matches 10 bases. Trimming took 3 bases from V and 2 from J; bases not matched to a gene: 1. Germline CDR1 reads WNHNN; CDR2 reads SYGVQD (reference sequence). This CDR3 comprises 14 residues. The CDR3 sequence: CASSEGQGAYEQYF. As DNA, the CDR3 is TGCGCCAGCAGTGAAGGACAGGGGGCCTACGAGCAGTACTTC.

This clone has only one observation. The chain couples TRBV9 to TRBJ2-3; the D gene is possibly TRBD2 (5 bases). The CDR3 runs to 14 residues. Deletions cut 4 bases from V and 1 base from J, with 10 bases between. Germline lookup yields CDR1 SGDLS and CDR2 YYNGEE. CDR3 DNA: TGTGCCAGCAGCTCCTGGACTCGCACAGATACGCAGTATTTT. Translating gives CASSSWTRTDTQYF.

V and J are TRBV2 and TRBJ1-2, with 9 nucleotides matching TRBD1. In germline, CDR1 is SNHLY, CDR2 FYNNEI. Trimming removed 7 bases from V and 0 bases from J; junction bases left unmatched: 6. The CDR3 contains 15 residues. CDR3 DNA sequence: TGTGCCAGCACAAGACAGGGGGTTTCTAACTATGGCTACACCTTC. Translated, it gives CASTRQGVSNYGYTF.

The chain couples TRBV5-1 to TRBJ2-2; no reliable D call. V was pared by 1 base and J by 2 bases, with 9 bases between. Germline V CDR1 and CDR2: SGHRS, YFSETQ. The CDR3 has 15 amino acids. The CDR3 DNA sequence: TGCGCCAGCAGCTTGTCAGGTGGAAACACCGGGGAGCTGTTTTTT. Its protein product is CASSLSGGNTGELFF.

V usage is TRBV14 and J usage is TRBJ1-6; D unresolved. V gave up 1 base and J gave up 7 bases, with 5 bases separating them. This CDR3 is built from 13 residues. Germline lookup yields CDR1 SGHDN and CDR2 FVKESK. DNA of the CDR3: TGTGCCAGCAGCCAAGTCGGGAATTCACCCCTCCACTTT. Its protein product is CASSQVGNSPLHF.

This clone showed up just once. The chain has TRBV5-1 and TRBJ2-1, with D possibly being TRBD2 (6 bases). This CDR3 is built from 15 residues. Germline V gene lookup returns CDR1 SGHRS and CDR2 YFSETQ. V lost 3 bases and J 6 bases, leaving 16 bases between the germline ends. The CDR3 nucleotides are TGCGCCAGCAGCTCTGGAGGGCCGATTGTCAATGAGCAGTTCTTC. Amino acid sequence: CASSSGGPIVNEQFF.

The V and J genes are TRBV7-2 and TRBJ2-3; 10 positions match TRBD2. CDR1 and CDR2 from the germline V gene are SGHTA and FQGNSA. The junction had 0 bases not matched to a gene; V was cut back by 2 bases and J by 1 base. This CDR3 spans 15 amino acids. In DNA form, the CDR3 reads TGTGCCAGCAGCTTACTAGCGGGGGGCACAGATACGCAGTATTTT. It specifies CASSLLAGGTDTQYF.

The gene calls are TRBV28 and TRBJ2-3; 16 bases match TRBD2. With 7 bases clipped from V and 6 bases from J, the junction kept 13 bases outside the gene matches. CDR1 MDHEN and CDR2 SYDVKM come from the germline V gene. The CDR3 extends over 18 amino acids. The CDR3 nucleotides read TGTGCCAGCACTACCGGGACTAGCGGGGGGGTCTTGTCCGATACGCAGTATTTT. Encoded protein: CASTTGTSGGVLSDTQYF. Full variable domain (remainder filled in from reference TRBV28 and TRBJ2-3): DVKVTQSSRYLVKRTGEKVFLECVQDMDHENMFWYRQDPGLGLRLIYFSYDVKMKEKGDIPEGYSVSREKKERFSLILESASTNQTSMYLCASTTGTSGGVLSDTQYFGPGTRLTVL.

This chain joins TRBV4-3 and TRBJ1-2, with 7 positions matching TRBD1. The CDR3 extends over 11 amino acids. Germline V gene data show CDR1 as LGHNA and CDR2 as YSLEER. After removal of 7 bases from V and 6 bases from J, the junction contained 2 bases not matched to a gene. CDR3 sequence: CASTGGHGYTF. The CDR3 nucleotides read TGCGCCAGCACAGGGGGACATGGCTACACCTTC.

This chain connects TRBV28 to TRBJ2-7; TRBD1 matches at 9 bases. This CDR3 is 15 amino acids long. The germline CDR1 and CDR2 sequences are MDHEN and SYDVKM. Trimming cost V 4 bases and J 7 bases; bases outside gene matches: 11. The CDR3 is CASSYRGQGLREQYF. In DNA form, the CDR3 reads TGTGCCAGCAGTTACCGGGGACAGGGCTTACGTGAGCAGTACTTC. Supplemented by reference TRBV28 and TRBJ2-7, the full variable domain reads DVKVTQSSRYLVKRTGEKVFLECVQDMDHENMFWYRQDPGLGLRLIYFSYDVKMKEKGDIPEGYSVSREKKERFSLILESASTNQTSMYLCASSYRGQGLREQYFGPGTRLTVT.

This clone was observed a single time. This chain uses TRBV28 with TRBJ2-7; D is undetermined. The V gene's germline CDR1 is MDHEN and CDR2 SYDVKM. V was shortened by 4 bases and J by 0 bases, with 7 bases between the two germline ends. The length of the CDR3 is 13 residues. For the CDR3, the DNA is TGTGCCAGCAGTTCCCCGACCTCCTACGAGCAGTACTTC. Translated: CASSSPTSYEQYF. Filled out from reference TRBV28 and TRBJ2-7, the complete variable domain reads DVKVTQSSRYLVKRTGEKVFLECVQDMDHENMFWYRQDPGLGLRLIYFSYDVKMKEKGDIPEGYSVSREKKERFSLILESASTNQTSMYLCASSSPTSYEQYFGPGTRLTVT.

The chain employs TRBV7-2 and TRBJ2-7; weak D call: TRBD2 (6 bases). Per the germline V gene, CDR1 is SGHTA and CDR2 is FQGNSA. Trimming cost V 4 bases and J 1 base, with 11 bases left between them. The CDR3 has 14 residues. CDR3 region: CASSSGTGSYEQYF. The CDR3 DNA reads TGTGCCAGCAGCTCCGGGACTGGGTCCTACGAGCAGTACTTC.

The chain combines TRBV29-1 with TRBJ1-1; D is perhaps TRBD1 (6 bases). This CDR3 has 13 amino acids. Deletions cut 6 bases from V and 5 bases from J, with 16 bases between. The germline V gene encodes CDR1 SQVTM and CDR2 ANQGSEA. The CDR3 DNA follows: TGCAGCGTACTATTACAGGGCCGGACTGAAGCTTTCTTT. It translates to CSVLLQGRTEAFF.

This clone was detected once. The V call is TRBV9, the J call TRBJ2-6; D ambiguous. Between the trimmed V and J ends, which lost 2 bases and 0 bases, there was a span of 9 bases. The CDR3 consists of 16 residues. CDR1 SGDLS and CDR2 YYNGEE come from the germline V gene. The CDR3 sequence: CASSVGRLSGANVLTF. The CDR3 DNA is TGTGCCAGCAGCGTCGGACGACTCTCTGGGGCCAACGTCCTGACTTTC.

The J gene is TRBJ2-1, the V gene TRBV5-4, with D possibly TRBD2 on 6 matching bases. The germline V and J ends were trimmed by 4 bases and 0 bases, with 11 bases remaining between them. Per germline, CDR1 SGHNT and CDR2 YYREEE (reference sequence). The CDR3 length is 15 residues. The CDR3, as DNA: TGTGCCAGCAGCCAGAGCGGGTACTCCTACAATGAGCAGTTCTTC. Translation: CASSQSGYSYNEQFF.

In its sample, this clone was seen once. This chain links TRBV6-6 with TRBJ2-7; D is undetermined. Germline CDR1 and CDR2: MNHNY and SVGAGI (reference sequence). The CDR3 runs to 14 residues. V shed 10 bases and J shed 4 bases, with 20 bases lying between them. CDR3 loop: CATKLPGTAYEQYF. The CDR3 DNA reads TGTGCCACCAAACTCCCCGGCACAGCTTACGAGCAGTACTTC.

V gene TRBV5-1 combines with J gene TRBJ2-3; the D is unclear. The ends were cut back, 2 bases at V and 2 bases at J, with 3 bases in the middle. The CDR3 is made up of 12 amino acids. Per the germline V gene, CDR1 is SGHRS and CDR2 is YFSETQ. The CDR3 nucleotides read TGCGCCAGCAGCTTTAACACAGATACGCAGTATTTT. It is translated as CASSFNTDTQYF.

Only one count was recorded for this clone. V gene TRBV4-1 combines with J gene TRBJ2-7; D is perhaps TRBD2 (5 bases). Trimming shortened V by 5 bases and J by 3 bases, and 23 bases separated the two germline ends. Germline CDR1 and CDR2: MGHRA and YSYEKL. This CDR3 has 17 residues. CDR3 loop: CASSKSPNRWAGYEQYF. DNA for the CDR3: TGCGCCAGCAGCAAAAGCCCAAATAGGTGGGCGGGCTACGAGCAGTACTTC.

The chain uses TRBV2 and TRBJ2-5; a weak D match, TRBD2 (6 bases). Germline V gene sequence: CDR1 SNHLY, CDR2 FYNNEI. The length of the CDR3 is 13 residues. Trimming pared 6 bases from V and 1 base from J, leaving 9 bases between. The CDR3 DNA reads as TGTGCCAGCAGGAGGACTACCCAAGAGACCCAGTACTTC. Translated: CASRRTTQETQYF.

CDR3: CASSVKVYSNQPQHF. Here the CDR3 DNA reads TGTGCCAGCAGTGTAAAAGTATATAGCAATCAGCCCCAGCATTTT. The V call is TRBV2, the J call TRBJ1-5; D call uncertain. The CDR3 sequence is 15 residues long. V shed 4 bases and J shed 0 bases, with 10 bases lying between them. Germline CDR1 is SNHLY and CDR2 is FYNNEI. Variable domain in full (rest from reference TRBV2 and TRBJ1-5): EPEVTQTPSHQVTQMGQEVILRCVPISNHLYFYWYRQILGQKVEFLVSFYNNEISEKSEIFDDQFSVERPDGSNFTLKIRSTKLEDSAMYFCASSVKVYSNQPQHFGDGTRLSIL.

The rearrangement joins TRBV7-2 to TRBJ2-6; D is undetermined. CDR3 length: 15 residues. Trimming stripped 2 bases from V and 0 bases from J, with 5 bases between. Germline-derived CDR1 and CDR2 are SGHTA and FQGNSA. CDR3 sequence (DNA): TGTGCCAGCAGCTTAACTATCTCTGGGGCCAACGTCCTGACTTTC. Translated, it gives CASSLTISGANVLTF.

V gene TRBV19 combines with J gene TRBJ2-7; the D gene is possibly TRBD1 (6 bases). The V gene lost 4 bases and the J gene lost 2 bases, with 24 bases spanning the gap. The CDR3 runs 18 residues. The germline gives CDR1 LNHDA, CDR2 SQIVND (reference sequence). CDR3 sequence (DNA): TGTGCCAGTAGTACGCGTCCCGGGACATTGGTGAACGCCTACGAGCAGTACTTC. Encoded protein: CASSTRPGTLVNAYEQYF.